What follows are 19 T cell receptor beta chains derived from one specimen sequenced in a study of T cell clusters in autoimmune cytopenias. TRB was amplified by touch-down multiplex PCR, primer pools A and B combined. No DNA is given; TCRdb re-called the multiplex PCR reads and lists each CDR3 protein once. The listing records some 8,000 distinct CDR3 sequences. TRB was amplified from roughly 250 ng of peripheral blood genomic DNA per sample. The sequencing sample was made of peripheral blood. The receptors were sampled from a human donor with an autoimmune cytopenia or autoimmune hepatitis (not recorded which).

By frequency, this clonotype registers medium-sized. The rearrangement joins TRBV7-9 to TRBJ2-7; TCRdb's assignment of TRBD1 cannot be checked, as there is no DNA. Germline V gives CDR1 SEHNR, CDR2 FQNEAQ (reference sequence). The CDR3 is 14 amino acids. CDR3 sequence reads: CASSTGAGSYEQYF.

This sequence joins TRBV7-9 and TRBJ1-4. There are 14 residues in the CDR3. Germline V gene data show CDR1 as SEHNR and CDR2 as FQNEAQ (reference sequence). CDR3 sequence reads: CASRFEGPNEKLFF.

The chain combines TRBV5-5 with TRBJ2-1; there is no DNA to check the TCRdb D call of TRBD2. The CDR3 totals 15 residues. The germline gives CDR1 SGHKS, CDR2 YYEKEE (reference sequence). CDR3 sequence reads: CASSLRLAGVNEQFF.

This clonotype is deemed medium-sized by its frequency. The CDR3 here is CSVGGGLRTDTQYF. The rearrangement links TRBV29-1 to TRBJ2-3; the TRBD2 assignment by TCRdb is unverifiable without DNA. The CDR3 length is 14 residues. Germline CDR1 SQVTM, CDR2 ANQGSEA.

The chain links TRBV12-3 or TRBV12-4 to TRBJ2-1; the D gene TCRdb calls, TRBD1, cannot be checked with no DNA. The CDR3 totals 22 residues. The chain's CDR3 is CASSLEVWAHYREGETYNEQFF.

The chain is built from TRBV5-6 and TRBJ1-1; TCRdb returns TRBD1, unconfirmable since there is no DNA. The CDR3 contains 18 residues. Germline CDR1 reads SGHDT; CDR2 reads YYEEEE. The CDR3 spells CASSLGDRGPNRDTEAFF. Full variable domain (rest looked up from reference TRBV5-6 and TRBJ1-1): DAGVTQSPTHLIKTRGQQVTLRCSPKSGHDTVSWYQQALGQGPQFIFQYYEEEERQRGNFPDRFSGHQFPNYSSELNVNALLLGDSALYLCASSLGDRGPNRDTEAFFGQGTRLTVV.

This chain connects TRBV15 to TRBJ1-4; TCRdb's assignment of TRBD1 cannot be checked, as there is no DNA. The CDR3 consists of 17 residues. The germline V gene has CDR1 LNHNV and CDR2 YYDKDF (reference sequence). CDR3 in amino acids: CATSRDPPRGSDEKLFF.

V usage is TRBV27 and J usage is TRBJ1-2; TCRdb returns TRBD1, unconfirmable since there is no DNA. The CDR3 consists of 15 residues. Germline CDR1 and CDR2: MNHEY and SMNVEV (reference sequence). This CDR3 reads CASSSGTNGNYGYTF.

This clonotype is called medium-sized based on its frequency. V and J are TRBV11-2 and TRBJ2-7; no DNA is available, so the TRBD1 call from TCRdb remains unchecked. CDR1 is SGHAT and CDR2 is FQNNGV in the germline V gene. The CDR3 consists of 13 residues. Here the CDR3 reads CASSLDFKGEQYF.

V and J are TRBV20-1 and TRBJ2-3. Germline V lookup: CDR1 DFQATT, CDR2 SNEGSKA (reference sequence). This CDR3 is built from 14 residues. The CDR3 loop is CSASGDRDTDTQYF.

The chain uses TRBV2 and TRBJ2-7. Germline V gene lookup returns CDR1 SNHLY and CDR2 FYNNEI. The CDR3 has 13 amino acids. The CDR3 protein is CASIETNNYEQYF.

This clonotype registers medium-sized by frequency. The rearrangement joins TRBV6-5 to TRBJ2-7; checking the TCRdb D call of TRBD1 is not possible without DNA. The CDR3 is 15 residues long. Germline CDR1 reads MNHEY; CDR2 reads SVGAGI. CDR3 sequence: CASSYSSQGSYEQYF.

This clonotype registers medium-sized (0.01 to 0.1%) by frequency. The rearrangement uses TRBV7-6 and TRBJ1-2; TCRdb's D call of TRBD1 is untestable without DNA. This CDR3 region has 17 residues. Germline CDR1 SGHVS, CDR2 FNYEAQ. This CDR3 reads CASSPTGTGWVGYGYTF. The variable domain in full, with the rest retrieved from reference TRBV7-6 and TRBJ1-2, is GAGVSQSPRYKVTKRGQDVALRCDPISGHVSLYWYRQALGQGPEFLTYFNYEAQQDKSGLPNDRFSAERPEGSISTLTIQRTEQRDSAMYRCASSPTGTGWVGYGYTFGSGTRLTVV.

This clonotype ranks as medium-sized in terms of frequency. This chain uses TRBV6-5 with TRBJ2-5; without DNA, the TCRdb call of TRBD2 cannot be checked. The V gene's germline CDR1 is MNHEY and CDR2 SVGAGI. The CDR3 is 14 residues long. CDR3: CASSYRAKVETQYF.

V usage is TRBV7-6 and J usage is TRBJ1-5; the D call of TRBD1 rests on TCRdb alone, since no DNA is present to check it. CDR1 SGHVS and CDR2 FNYEAQ come from the germline V gene. This CDR3 region has 17 residues. CDR3 sequence reads: CASSLGEDRGSIQPQHF.

This chain joins TRBV19 and TRBJ1-1; TCRdb's D call of TRBD1 is untestable without DNA. Germline V gene data show CDR1 as LNHDA and CDR2 as SQIVND (reference sequence). The CDR3 loop spans 13 amino acids. The CDR3 here is CASIRQGATEAFF.

V usage is TRBV27 and J usage is TRBJ2-1; lacking DNA, the TRBD2 call made by TCRdb goes unchecked. Germline CDR1 MNHEY, CDR2 SMNVEV (reference sequence). The CDR3 loop spans 17 amino acids. The chain's CDR3 is CASSSGGLAGPGNEQFF.

This clonotype counts as medium-sized (0.01 to 0.1%) by frequency. This sequence joins TRBV20-1 and TRBJ2-3; TCRdb returns TRBD2, unconfirmable since there is no DNA. CDR1 DFQATT and CDR2 SNEGSKA come from the germline V gene (reference sequence). CDR3 length equals 12 residues. CDR3 in amino acids: CSVAGSTDTQYF.

The chain joins TRBV29-1 to TRBJ2-1; there is no DNA to check the TCRdb D call of TRBD2. The CDR3 length is 13 residues. Per the germline V gene, CDR1 is SQVTM and CDR2 is ANQGSEA. CDR3: CSVAAGGLSEQFF.